This TCR beta chain comes out of a study of T cell responses to AZD1222 COVID-19 vaccine. Measured with immunoSEQ multiplex PCR; TCRdb has only the in-frame clones, and not every one. The sample contains 150,000 to 200,000 clones, 90% to 95% of which appear only once. Remarks on this clone: What it binds is unknown.

Findings of the study overall: Mapped onto spike, vaccine-associated CD4 TCRs spanned it and were dominant at 160-218 and 743-854.

This CDR3 has 15 residues. The germline V gene has CDR1 LGHNA and CDR2 YNFKEQ. Losses at the gene ends were 1 base for V and 6 bases for J; bases not matched to a gene: 4. The receptor comes from an adult who received the AZD1222 COVID-19 vaccine. This sequence joins TRBV4-2 and TRBJ1-5; 9 bases agree with TRBD1. This sample comprised peripheral blood, obtained 28 days after the second AZD1222 dose. The CDR3 bases are TGTGCCAGCAGCCAAGTCGGGACAGGGAGTCAGCCCCAGCATTTT. The encoded protein is CASSQVGTGSQPQHF.